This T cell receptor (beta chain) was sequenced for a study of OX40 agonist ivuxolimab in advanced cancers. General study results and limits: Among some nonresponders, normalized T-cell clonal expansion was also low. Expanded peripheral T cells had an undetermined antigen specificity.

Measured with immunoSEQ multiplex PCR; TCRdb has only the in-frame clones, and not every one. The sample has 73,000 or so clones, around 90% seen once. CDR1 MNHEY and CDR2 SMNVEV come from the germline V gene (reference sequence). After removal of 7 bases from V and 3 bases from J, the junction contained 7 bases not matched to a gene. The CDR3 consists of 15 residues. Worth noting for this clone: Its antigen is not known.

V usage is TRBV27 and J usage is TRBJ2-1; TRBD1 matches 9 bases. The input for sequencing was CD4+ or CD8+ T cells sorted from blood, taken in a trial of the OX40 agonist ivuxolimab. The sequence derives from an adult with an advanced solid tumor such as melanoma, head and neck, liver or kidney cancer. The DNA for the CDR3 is TGTGCCAGCAAGCCGGGACAGGGCCACTACAATGAGCAGTTCTTC. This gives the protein CASKPGQGHYNEQFF.